This T cell receptor (beta chain) appears in the sequencing data of a study of T-cell memory formation after mild COVID-19. Whole-study context: Clustering of TCRs was largely donor specific. Overall study results and limits: Pre-infection memory already had some responding clones, implying cross-reactive memory joined.

From 5'RACE with constant-segment primers came TCR alpha and TCR beta cDNA libraries that carried sample barcodes and UMIs. TCRdb redid the calling of the 5' RACE reads with MiXCR, one entry per CDR3 protein. In the table there are hundreds of thousands of distinct CDR3 sequences, 12% to 15% of which are singletons. Remarks on this clonotype: Its cognate antigen is unknown.

Per the germline V gene, CDR1 is KGHSH and CDR2 is LQKENI. Between the trimmed V and J ends, which lost 5 bases and 8 bases, there was a span of 12 bases. The CDR3 length is 13 residues. Sequencing used PBMCs or a T cell subset sorted from them (not recorded which). The rearrangement uses TRBV18 and TRBJ2-2; no firm D call. This receptor was obtained from a man aged 18-30 years who had mild COVID-19 (a few samples of this study predate the infection). Cell type and time point are not known. This chain's CDR3 is CASSSPEWGELFF. CDR3 DNA sequence: TGTGCCAGCTCATCGCCAGAGTGGGGGGAGCTGTTTTTT.